This TCR beta chain is drawn from a study of cytomegalovirus exposure and HLA in healthy donors. Whole-study results and caveats: For most TCR sequences rarity was the rule, although some public TCRs occurred in many donors. An analysis done earlier found most TCR beta V segments productive about 87% or about 30% of the time. Indistinguishable V segments such as TRBV6-2 and TRBV6-3 were excluded.

As concerns this clone: Its antigen is undetermined. Sequence at one end of the junction differs from germline and may be a read error.

Per the germline V gene, CDR1 is SGHTA and CDR2 is FQGNSA. The CDR3 runs to 13 residues. A multiplex PCR was run with 60 Vbeta primers and 13 Jbeta primers. Assay used: immunoSEQ multiplex PCR; TCRdb lists only in-frame clones, some missing. The sample records 140,000 to 150,000 clones, around two thirds being singletons. Specimen: PBMCs. The source of this sequence is a woman aged 60-75 years in good health and CMV-seropositive. The J gene is TRBJ2-7, the V gene TRBV7-2, with a possible D match to TRBD2 (5 bases). This CDR3 is CASSLARTYEQYF. For the CDR3, the DNA is TGTGCCAGCAGCCTAGCCAGAACCTACGAGCAGTACTTC.